Described below is a single T cell receptor beta chain sequence and its context. These data belong to a study of T cell changes during pregnancy in multiple sclerosis. Measured with immunoSEQ multiplex PCR; TCRdb has only the in-frame clones, and not every one. The sample records 35,000 to 55,000 clones, 93% being singletons. The material was CD8+ T cells from peripheral blood mononuclear cells, obtained after pregnancy. The sequence derives from a female donor with multiple sclerosis, enrolled in a pregnancy study.

The CDR3 spells CASSERTGEGNTEAFF. Here the CDR3 DNA reads TGTGCCAGCAGCGAAAGGACAGGGGAGGGGAACACTGAAGCTTTCTTT. This chain links TRBV5-5 with TRBJ1-1, with 9 bases that match TRBD1. From germline, CDR1 is SGHKS and CDR2 YYEKEE (reference sequence). This CDR3 contains 16 residues. The junction had 8 bases not matched to a gene; V was cut back by 4 bases and J by 1 base.